This T cell receptor beta chain was captured in a study of blood T cell repertoires in COVID-19. The overall study: The United States, Italy and Spain were the sources of the acute and convalescent COVID-19 samples. PBMCs, B-cell-depleted T cells, or T cells provided the cDNA or gDNA that made up the material.

Authors' methods: Reference gene primer amplification yielded estimated nucleated cell counts. Generated by immunoSEQ multiplex PCR, the TCRdb table keeps only in-frame clones and is missing some. V and J calls and clone size are copied from that table; D and trimming were computed from the DNA. The table records approximately 250,000 clones, over 75% of them present only once. Seattle patients were enrolled during active infection and followed longitudinally. The sequence derives from a woman between 65 and 79 years old with COVID-19, enrolled during active disease. The sequenced sample consisted of peripheral blood.

The CDR3 DNA is TGTGCCAGCAGCTTGCGGCTAGCGGGCAGCACAGATACGCAGTATTTT. This gives the protein CASSLRLAGSTDTQYF. V gene TRBV5-4 combines with J gene TRBJ2-3; 8 bases are shared with TRBD2. The CDR3 runs to 16 residues. Trimming removed 1 base from V and 0 bases from J; junction bases left unmatched: 4. The germline gives CDR1 SGHNT, CDR2 YYREEE (reference sequence). The full variable domain, with the rest looked up from reference TRBV5-4 and TRBJ2-3, is ETGVTQSPTHLIKTRGQQVTLRCSSQSGHNTVSWYQQALGQGPQFIFQYYREEENGRGNFPPRFSGLQFPNYSSELNVNALELDDSALYLCASSLRLAGSTDTQYFGPGTRLTVL.